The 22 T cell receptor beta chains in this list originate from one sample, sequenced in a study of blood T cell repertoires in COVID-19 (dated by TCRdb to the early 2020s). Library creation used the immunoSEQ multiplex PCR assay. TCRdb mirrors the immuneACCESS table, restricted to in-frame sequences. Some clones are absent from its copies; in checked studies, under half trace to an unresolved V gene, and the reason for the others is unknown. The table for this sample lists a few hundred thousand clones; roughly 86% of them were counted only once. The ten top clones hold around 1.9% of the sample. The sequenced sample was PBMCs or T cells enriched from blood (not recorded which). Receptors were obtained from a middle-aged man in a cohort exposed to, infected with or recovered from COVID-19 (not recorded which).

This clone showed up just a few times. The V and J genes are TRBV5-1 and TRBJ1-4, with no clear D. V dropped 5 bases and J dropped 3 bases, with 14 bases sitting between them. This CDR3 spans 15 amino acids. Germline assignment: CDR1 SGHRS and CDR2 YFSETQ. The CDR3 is CASRPPGSANEKLFF. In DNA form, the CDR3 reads TGCGCCAGCAGACCACCGGGGTCGGCTAATGAAAAACTGTTTTTT.

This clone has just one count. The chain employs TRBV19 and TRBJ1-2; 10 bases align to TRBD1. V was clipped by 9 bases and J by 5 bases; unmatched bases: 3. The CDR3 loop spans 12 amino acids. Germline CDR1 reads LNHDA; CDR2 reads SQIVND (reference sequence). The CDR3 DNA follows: TGTGCCAGCCGACAGGGGGCTTATGGCTACACCTTC. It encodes CASRQGAYGYTF.

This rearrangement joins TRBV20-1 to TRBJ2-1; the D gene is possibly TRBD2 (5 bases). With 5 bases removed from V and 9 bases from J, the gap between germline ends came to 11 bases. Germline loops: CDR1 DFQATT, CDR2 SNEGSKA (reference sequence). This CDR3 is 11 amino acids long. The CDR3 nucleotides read TGCAGTGCTGGGAGCCAAACTGAGCAGTTCTTC. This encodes CSAGSQTEQFF.

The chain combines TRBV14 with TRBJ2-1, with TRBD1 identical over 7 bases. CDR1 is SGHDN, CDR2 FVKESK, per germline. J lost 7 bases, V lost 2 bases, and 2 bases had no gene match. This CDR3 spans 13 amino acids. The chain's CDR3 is CASSQLQGNEQFF. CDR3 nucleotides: TGTGCCAGCAGCCAACTACAGGGGAATGAGCAGTTCTTC.

In DNA, the CDR3 is TGTGCCAGCAGTTCCCAGGGGGCCCCGAACACTGAAGCTTTCTTT. It codes for CASSSQGAPNTEAFF. V is TRBV28 and J is TRBJ1-1; 8 nucleotides align to TRBD1. From germline, CDR1 is MDHEN and CDR2 SYDVKM. The CDR3 covers 15 residues. Trimming at V came to 4 bases and at J to 1 base, leaving 5 bases not matched to a gene.

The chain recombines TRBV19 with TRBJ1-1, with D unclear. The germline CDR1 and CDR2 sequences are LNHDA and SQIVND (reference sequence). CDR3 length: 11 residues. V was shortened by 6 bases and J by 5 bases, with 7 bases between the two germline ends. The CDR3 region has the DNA TGTGCCAGTAGGGTGGAGACTGAAGCTTTCTTT. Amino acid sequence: CASRVETEAFF.

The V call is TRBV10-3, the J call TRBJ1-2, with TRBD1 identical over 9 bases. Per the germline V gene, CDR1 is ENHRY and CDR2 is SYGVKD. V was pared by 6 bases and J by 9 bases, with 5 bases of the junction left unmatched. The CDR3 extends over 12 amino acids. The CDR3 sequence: CAIRTGGASYTF. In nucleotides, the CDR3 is TGTGCCATCAGAACAGGGGGCGCAAGCTACACCTTC.

CDR3 amino acids: CASSLVVAETQYF. The CDR3 DNA reads as TGTGCCAGCAGCTTAGTGGTAGCGGAGACCCAGTACTTC. This rearrangement joins TRBV11-2 to TRBJ2-5, with D perhaps matching TRBD2 (5 bases). The CDR3 has 13 amino acids. Trimming took off 1 base at V and 5 bases at J, with 8 bases between the two ends. From germline, CDR1 is SGHAT and CDR2 FQNNGV.

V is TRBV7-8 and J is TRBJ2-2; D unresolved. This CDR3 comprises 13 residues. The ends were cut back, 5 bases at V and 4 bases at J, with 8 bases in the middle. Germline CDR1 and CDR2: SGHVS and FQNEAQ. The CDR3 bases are TGTGCCAGCAGCCTCACCGGCACCGGGGAGCTGTTTTTT. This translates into CASSLTGTGELFF.

The CDR3, as DNA: TGTGCCTGGCAACCTCGAGGGACAGGGAGAGAGACCCAGTACTTC. It is translated as CAWQPRGTGRETQYF. The rearrangement uses TRBV30 and TRBJ2-5, with TRBD1 matching 9 bases. CDR1 and CDR2 from the germline V gene are GTSNPN and SVGIG (reference sequence). This CDR3 comprises 15 residues. V shed 5 bases and J 4 bases; nucleotides not matched to a gene: 11. The full variable domain, completed using reference TRBV30 and TRBJ2-5, is SQTIHQWPATLVQPVGSPLSLECTVEGTSNPNLYWYRQAAGRGLQLLFYSVGIGQISSEVPQNLSASRPQDRQFILSSKKLLLSDSGFYLCAWQPRGTGRETQYFGPGTRLLVL.

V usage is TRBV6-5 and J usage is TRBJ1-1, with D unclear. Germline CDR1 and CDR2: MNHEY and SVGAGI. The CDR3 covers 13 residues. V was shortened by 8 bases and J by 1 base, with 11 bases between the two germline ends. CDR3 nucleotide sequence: TGTGCCAGCCGCCGAGGCCAGAACACTGAAGCTTTCTTT. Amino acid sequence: CASRRGQNTEAFF.

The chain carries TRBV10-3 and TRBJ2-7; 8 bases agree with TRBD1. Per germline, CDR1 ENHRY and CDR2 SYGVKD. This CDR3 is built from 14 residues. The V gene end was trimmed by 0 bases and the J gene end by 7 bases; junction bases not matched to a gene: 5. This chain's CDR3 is CAISESQGAREQYF. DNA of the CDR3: TGTGCCATCAGTGAGTCGCAGGGGGCGCGGGAGCAGTACTTC.

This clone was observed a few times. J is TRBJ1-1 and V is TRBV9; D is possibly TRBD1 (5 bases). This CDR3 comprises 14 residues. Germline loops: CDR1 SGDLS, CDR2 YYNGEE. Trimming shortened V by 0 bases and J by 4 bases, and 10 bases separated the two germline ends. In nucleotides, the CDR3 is TGTGCCAGCAGCGTAGTGGAGGGGCGCACTGAAGCTTTCTTT. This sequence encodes CASSVVEGRTEAFF.

Here the CDR3 DNA reads TGTGCCAGCGGATCATCACAGGTGTCGGAGGGCTACACCTTC. It codes for CASGSSQVSEGYTF. This chain links TRBV28 with TRBJ1-2; weak D call: TRBD1 (5 bases). This CDR3 comprises 14 residues. Trimming removed 8 bases at V and 8 bases at J, with 21 bases between. In germline, CDR1 is MDHEN, CDR2 SYDVKM.

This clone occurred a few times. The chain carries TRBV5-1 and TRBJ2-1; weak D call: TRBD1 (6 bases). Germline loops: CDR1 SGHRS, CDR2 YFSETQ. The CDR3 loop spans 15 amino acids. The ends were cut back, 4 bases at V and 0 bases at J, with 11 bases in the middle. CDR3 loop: CASSPTGSSYNEQFF. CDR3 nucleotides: TGCGCCAGCAGCCCTACAGGGAGCTCCTACAATGAGCAGTTCTTC.

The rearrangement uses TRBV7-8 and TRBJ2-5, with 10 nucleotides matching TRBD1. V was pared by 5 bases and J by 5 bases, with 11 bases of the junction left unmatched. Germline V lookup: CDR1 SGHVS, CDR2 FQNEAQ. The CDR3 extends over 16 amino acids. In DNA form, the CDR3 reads TGTGCCAGCAGCGTCTTAGACAGGGGGCCAGGGGAGACCCAGTACTTC. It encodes CASSVLDRGPGETQYF.

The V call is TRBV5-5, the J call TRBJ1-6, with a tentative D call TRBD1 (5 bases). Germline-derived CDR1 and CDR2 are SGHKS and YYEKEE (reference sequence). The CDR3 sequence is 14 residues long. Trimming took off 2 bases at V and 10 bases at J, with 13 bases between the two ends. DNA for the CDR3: TGTGCCAGCAGCTTAGGACATGGAGCCTCACCCCTCCACTTT. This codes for CASSLGHGASPLHF.

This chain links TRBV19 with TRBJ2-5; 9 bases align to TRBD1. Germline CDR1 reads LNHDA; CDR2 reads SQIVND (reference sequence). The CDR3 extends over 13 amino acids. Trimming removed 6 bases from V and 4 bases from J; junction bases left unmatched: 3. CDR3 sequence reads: CASSLTGGETQYF. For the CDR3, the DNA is TGTGCCAGTAGCCTGACAGGGGGAGAGACCCAGTACTTC.

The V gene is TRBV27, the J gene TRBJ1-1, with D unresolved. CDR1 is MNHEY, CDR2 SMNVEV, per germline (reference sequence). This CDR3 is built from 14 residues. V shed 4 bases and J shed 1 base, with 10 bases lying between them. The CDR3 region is CASSYEGPNTEAFF. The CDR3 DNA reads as TGTGCCAGCAGTTACGAGGGTCCGAACACTGAAGCTTTCTTT.

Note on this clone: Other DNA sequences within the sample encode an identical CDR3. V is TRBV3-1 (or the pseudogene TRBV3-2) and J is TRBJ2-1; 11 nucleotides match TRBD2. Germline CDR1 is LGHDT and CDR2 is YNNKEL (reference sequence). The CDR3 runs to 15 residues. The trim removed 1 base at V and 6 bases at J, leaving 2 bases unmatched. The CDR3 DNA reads TGTGCCAGCAGCCAAGTAGCGGGAGGGGGCAATGAGCAGTTCTTC. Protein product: CASSQVAGGGNEQFF.

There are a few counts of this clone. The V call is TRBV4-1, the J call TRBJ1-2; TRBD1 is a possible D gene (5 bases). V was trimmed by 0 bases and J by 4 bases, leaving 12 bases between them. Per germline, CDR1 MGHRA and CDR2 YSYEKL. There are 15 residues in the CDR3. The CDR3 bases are TGCGCCAGCAGCCAAGATCCAGGGAAGACCTATGGCTACACCTTC. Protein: CASSQDPGKTYGYTF.

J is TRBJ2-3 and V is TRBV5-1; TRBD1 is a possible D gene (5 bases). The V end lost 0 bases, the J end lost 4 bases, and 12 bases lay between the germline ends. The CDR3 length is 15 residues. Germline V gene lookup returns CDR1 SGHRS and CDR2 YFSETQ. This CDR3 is CASSLDGMGPDTQYF. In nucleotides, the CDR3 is TGCGCCAGCAGCTTGGACGGTATGGGGCCAGATACGCAGTATTTT.